A selection of T cell receptor beta chains follows, all from one sample in a study of T-cell reconstitution after alpha-beta-depleted transplantation in children. Using its own MiXCR run on the PCR reads, TCRdb lists one record per CDR3 protein. Of 780,000 or so distinct CDR3 sequences listed, approximately 15% were seen once; the top ten hold approximately 4.5%. Here the sequenced sample was PBMCs, mostly from graft donor cells, taken 360 days after TCRalphabeta/CD19-depleted stem cell transplant. The receptors were gathered from a male patient aged 10-17 years who had a stem cell transplant for acute lymphoblastic leukemia, so the T cells may come from the graft donor. CDR3s include the opening cysteine and the closing phenylalanine or tryptophan. Fields, in order: CDR3 DNA, CDR3 protein, D gene, V gene, J gene, clone size. The D gene is left open where the match is weak. Clone size is stated in some rows and not others, as once, few, many or a class when expanded.

TGTGCCTGGAGTGTACGGTTATTAGGGCTCACAGATACGCAGTATTTT	CAWSVRLLGLTDTQYF	NA	TRBV30	TRBJ2-3	NA
TGTGCCAGCAGCTTAACAGGGTTAAGGGATGAGCAGTTCTTC	CASSLTGLRDEQFF	NA	TRBV7-3	TRBJ2-1	few
TGTGCCAGCGGCAGGGTGAACACCGGGGAGCTGTTTTTT	CASGRVNTGELFF	NA	TRBV7-9	TRBJ2-2	NA
TGCGCCAGCAGCCCAGGACACCCTGACACTAACTATGGCTACACCTTC	CASSPGHPDTNYGYTF	NA	TRBV5-1	TRBJ1-2	NA
TGTGCCTGGAGTCCGAACTACGAGCAGTACTTC	CAWSPNYEQYF	NA	TRBV30	TRBJ2-7	NA
TGTGCCAGCAGTTTCCGATCGGGTCTCACAGATACGCAGTATTTT	CASSFRSGLTDTQYF	NA	TRBV27	TRBJ2-3	many
TGCAGTGCTGGATTTCCGACTGGGCACAATGAGCAGTTCTTC	CSAGFPTGHNEQFF	NA	TRBV20-1	TRBJ2-1	few
TGTGCCAGCAGTTTTGACTATGGCTACACCTTC	CASSFDYGYTF	NA	TRBV12-3/TRBV12-4	TRBJ1-2	many
TGTGCCAGCAGGTTCGCCGCCTCGGGCGATACGCAGTATTTT	CASRFAASGDTQYF	NA	TRBV12-3/TRBV12-4	TRBJ2-3	NA
TGTGCCAGCAGTGAACTTACCACTAGCGGGTGGGAGGGGGAGCTGTTTTTT	CASSELTTSGWEGELFF	TRBD2	TRBV25-1	TRBJ2-2	NA
TGTGCCAACAGTTTGAGGGTCTACGAGCAGTACTTC	CANSLRVYEQYF	NA	TRBV12-3/TRBV12-4	TRBJ2-7	NA
TGTGCCAGCAGTTGGGGGACAGGGGGCGAGCAGTACTTC	CASSWGTGGEQYF	TRBD1	TRBV12-3/TRBV12-4	TRBJ2-7	many
TGCGCCAGCAGCCAAGATGGGGCAAACGGGGACATTCAGTACTTC	CASSQDGANGDIQYF	NA	TRBV4-1	TRBJ2-4	NA
TGCAGCGTGGCGGTGGCTGGAAACACCATATATTTT	CSVAVAGNTIYF	NA	TRBV29-1	TRBJ1-3	NA
TGCGCCAGCAGCCGACCCGGGAGCAGGAATGAGCAGTTCTTC	CASSRPGSRNEQFF	NA	TRBV4-1	TRBJ2-1	NA
TGTGCCAGCAGCTCCCTTCGCCCGGCTGCCTCTAGCGGTTCGGGGTACAATGAGCAGTTCTTC	CASSSLRPAASSGSGYNEQFF	TRBD2	TRBV7-9	TRBJ2-1	few
TGTGCCAGCAGCGTACCAGGGGGGGGGGAGCTGTTTTTT	CASSVPGGGELFF	NA	TRBV12-3/TRBV12-4	TRBJ2-2	NA
TGCGCCAGCAGCCAAGTCGGGACTAGCGGGAGAGATGAGCAGTTCTTC	CASSQVGTSGRDEQFF	TRBD2	TRBV4-1	TRBJ2-1	NA
TGCAGCGTTTTGCCTAGCGGTAAAGAGACCCAGTACTTC	CSVLPSGKETQYF	TRBD2	TRBV29-1	TRBJ2-5	NA
TGTGCCAGCAGTTTACCCCGACAGGGTTTGTCCTACAATGAGCAGTTCTTC	CASSLPRQGLSYNEQFF	TRBD1	TRBV12-3/TRBV12-4	TRBJ2-1	NA
TGTGCCAGCAAAACAGGGGGGGACATTCAGTACTTC	CASKTGGDIQYF	NA	TRBV6-6	TRBJ2-4	NA
TGCGCCAGCAGCCAAGCAGGGGGGATCGTCTCCTACGAGCAGTACTTC	CASSQAGGIVSYEQYF	NA	TRBV4-1	TRBJ2-7	NA
TGTGCCATCAGTCCGGCAGGGGTCGAGCAGTACTTC	CAISPAGVEQYF	NA	TRBV10-3	TRBJ2-7	many
TGTGCCAGCAGTGGTAGGAGGACAGGGGCTGGGGCCAACGTCCTGACTTTC	CASSGRRTGAGANVLTF	TRBD1	TRBV2	TRBJ2-6	many
TGTGCCAGCAGTATCACCGCGGACCCCCGTACTGAAGCTTTCTTT	CASSITADPRTEAFF	NA	TRBV12-3/TRBV12-4	TRBJ1-1	few
TGTGCCAGCAGTCCCGGGACTAGTGGTGACGAGCAGTACTTC	CASSPGTSGDEQYF	TRBD2	TRBV12-3/TRBV12-4	TRBJ2-7	many
TGTGCCAGCAGCTCGTCCCGGGACAGGGTCGGGACCGGGGAGCTGTTTTTT	CASSSSRDRVGTGELFF	TRBD1	TRBV7-7	TRBJ2-2	few
TGTGCCAGTATCCCAGCGGGCCCGGTATATACGCAGTATTTT	CASIPAGPVYTQYF	NA	TRBV28	TRBJ2-3	few
TGTGCCAGCAGCTTAGTCGGCCAGTCTGATGGCTACACCTTC	CASSLVGQSDGYTF	NA	TRBV11-3	TRBJ1-2	NA
TGTGCCAGCAGTGAATATCGGGGATACGAGACCCAGTACTTC	CASSEYRGYETQYF	NA	TRBV25-1	TRBJ2-5	NA
TGTGCCAGCAGCTCTCTTGGGACAGTTAATGGCGAGACCCAGTACTTC	CASSSLGTVNGETQYF	TRBD1	TRBV7-3	TRBJ2-5	NA
TGTGCCAGCAGCACCCTCAGCGGGGCTTGGGACGAGCAGTACTTC	CASSTLSGAWDEQYF	TRBD2	TRBV3-1	TRBJ2-7	NA
TGCACCCCAAGGAGTATGAACACTGAAGCTTTCTTT	CTPRSMNTEAFF	NA	TRBV20-1	TRBJ1-1	NA
TGTGCCACCAGCAGAGTAGCGGGAGAGGGGCTTGAGCAGTTCTTC	CATSRVAGEGLEQFF	TRBD2	TRBV15	TRBJ2-1	few
TGCGCCAGCCTCGGGGGGAGGTACAATGAGCAGTTCTTC	CASLGGRYNEQFF	TRBD2	TRBV10-2	TRBJ2-1	NA
TGTGCCAGCAGAGGGGGTCTTGTTTTATCCTACAATGAGCAGTTCTTC	CASRGGLVLSYNEQFF	NA	TRBV7-9	TRBJ2-1	many
TGTGCCAGCAGGCCAACGACAGGGGTCACCACTGAAGCTTTCTTT	CASRPTTGVTTEAFF	TRBD1	TRBV6-1	TRBJ1-1	few
TGTGCCAGCAGCCAAGCATCGACGGGGTTCTACAATGAGCAGTTCTTC	CASSQASTGFYNEQFF	NA	TRBV4-2	TRBJ2-1	few
TGTGCCAGCAGTTCCCGGACAGGGTTCTACGAGCAGTACTTC	CASSSRTGFYEQYF	TRBD1	TRBV27	TRBJ2-7	many
TGTGCCAGTAGTATAGAGGGTCGTATACGTCCTGAAGCTTTCTTT	CASSIEGRIRPEAFF	NA	TRBV19	TRBJ1-1	few
TGTGCCAGCAGCCAAGACCCCAGCGGGAGCCTCTACGAGCAGTACTTC	CASSQDPSGSLYEQYF	TRBD2	TRBV4-2	TRBJ2-7	few
TGTGCCACCAGCAGAGTTTCAGGTAGCACAGATACGCAGTATTTT	CATSRVSGSTDTQYF	NA	TRBV15	TRBJ2-3	once
TGCAGCGGAAACCGGGAACTAGGGGTGAATGAGCAGTTCTTC	CSGNRELGVNEQFF	NA	TRBV29-1	TRBJ2-1	few
TGTGCCATCAGGGAAGGGGCAGGGACAGATACGCAGTATTTT	CAIREGAGTDTQYF	NA	TRBV10-3	TRBJ2-3	NA
TGCAGTGCTAGAGATCCCTGGGACAGGGTTCCCGGGGAGCTGTTTTTT	CSARDPWDRVPGELFF	TRBD1	TRBV20-1	TRBJ2-2	NA
TGTGCCAGCAGTTCACAGGGGACCTACGAGCAGTACTTC	CASSSQGTYEQYF	TRBD1	TRBV12-3/TRBV12-4	TRBJ2-7	many
TGCAGCGTTAAGTTGTCAGCGGGAGAGTACAATGAGCAGTTCTTC	CSVKLSAGEYNEQFF	TRBD2	TRBV29-1	TRBJ2-1	few
TGTGCCAGCAGCTTTTATCTCAGCTCCTACGAGCAGTACTTC	CASSFYLSSYEQYF	NA	TRBV7-2	TRBJ2-7	many
TGCGCCAGCAGCATCCAAACCCGGTCTGGGGCCAACGTCCTGACTTTC	CASSIQTRSGANVLTF	NA	TRBV5-1	TRBJ2-6	NA
TGCAGTGCTAGAGGCCCTCTAGCTCGGCTTAGGTCACTGTTTTTT	CSARGPLARLRSLFF	NA	TRBV20-1	TRBJ1-4	few
TGTGCCAGCAGTTTAATCAATGACCGAGTCTACGAGCAGTACTTC	CASSLINDRVYEQYF	NA	TRBV12-3/TRBV12-4	TRBJ2-7	NA